This T cell receptor beta chain was recovered during a study of technical replicates of blood from a few donors. Libraries were prepared by immunoSEQ multiplex PCR; TCRdb keeps only in-frame clonotypes and omits some of them. The sample consists of fewer than 90,000 clones, over 90% of them appearing once. The clonotype comes from a human donor in good health. Sequenced: T cells isolated from PBMCs.

The CDR3 loop is CASSSGDGYNEQFF. The CDR3, as DNA: TGCGCCAGCAGCTCCGGCGACGGGTACAATGAGCAGTTCTTC. V and J are TRBV5-1 and TRBJ2-1; D not certain. Trimming removed 3 bases from V and 4 bases from J, with 11 bases in between. The CDR3 spans 14 residues. Germline loops: CDR1 SGHRS, CDR2 YFSETQ.